This T cell receptor (beta chain) was sequenced for a study of blood T cell repertoires in COVID-19. The wider study: From T cells, B-cell-depleted T cells, or PBMCs came the material, which was cDNA or gDNA.

Unmatched junction bases numbered 3, after V lost 10 bases and J lost 3 bases. Germline CDR1 SNHLY, CDR2 FYNNEI. CDR3 length equals 13 residues. Enrollment of patients from Seattle took place during active infection, with longitudinal follow-up. In the study's own analysis: Reference gene primer amplification gave nucleated cell count estimates. Data came from immunoSEQ multiplex PCR; TCRdb stores just in-frame clones and leaves some out. V and J calls and clone size are given by that table; D and trimming were obtained from the DNA. The data show under 450,000 clones, about nine tenths seen once. This sequence originates from a woman in her forties or fifties with COVID-19, enrolled during active disease. The sample was peripheral blood. The gene calls are TRBV2 and TRBJ2-7, with 13 bases fitting TRBD2. The CDR3 bases are TGTGCCATCCGACTAGCGGGGGGCTACGAGCAGTACTTC. Translating gives CAIRLAGGYEQYF.